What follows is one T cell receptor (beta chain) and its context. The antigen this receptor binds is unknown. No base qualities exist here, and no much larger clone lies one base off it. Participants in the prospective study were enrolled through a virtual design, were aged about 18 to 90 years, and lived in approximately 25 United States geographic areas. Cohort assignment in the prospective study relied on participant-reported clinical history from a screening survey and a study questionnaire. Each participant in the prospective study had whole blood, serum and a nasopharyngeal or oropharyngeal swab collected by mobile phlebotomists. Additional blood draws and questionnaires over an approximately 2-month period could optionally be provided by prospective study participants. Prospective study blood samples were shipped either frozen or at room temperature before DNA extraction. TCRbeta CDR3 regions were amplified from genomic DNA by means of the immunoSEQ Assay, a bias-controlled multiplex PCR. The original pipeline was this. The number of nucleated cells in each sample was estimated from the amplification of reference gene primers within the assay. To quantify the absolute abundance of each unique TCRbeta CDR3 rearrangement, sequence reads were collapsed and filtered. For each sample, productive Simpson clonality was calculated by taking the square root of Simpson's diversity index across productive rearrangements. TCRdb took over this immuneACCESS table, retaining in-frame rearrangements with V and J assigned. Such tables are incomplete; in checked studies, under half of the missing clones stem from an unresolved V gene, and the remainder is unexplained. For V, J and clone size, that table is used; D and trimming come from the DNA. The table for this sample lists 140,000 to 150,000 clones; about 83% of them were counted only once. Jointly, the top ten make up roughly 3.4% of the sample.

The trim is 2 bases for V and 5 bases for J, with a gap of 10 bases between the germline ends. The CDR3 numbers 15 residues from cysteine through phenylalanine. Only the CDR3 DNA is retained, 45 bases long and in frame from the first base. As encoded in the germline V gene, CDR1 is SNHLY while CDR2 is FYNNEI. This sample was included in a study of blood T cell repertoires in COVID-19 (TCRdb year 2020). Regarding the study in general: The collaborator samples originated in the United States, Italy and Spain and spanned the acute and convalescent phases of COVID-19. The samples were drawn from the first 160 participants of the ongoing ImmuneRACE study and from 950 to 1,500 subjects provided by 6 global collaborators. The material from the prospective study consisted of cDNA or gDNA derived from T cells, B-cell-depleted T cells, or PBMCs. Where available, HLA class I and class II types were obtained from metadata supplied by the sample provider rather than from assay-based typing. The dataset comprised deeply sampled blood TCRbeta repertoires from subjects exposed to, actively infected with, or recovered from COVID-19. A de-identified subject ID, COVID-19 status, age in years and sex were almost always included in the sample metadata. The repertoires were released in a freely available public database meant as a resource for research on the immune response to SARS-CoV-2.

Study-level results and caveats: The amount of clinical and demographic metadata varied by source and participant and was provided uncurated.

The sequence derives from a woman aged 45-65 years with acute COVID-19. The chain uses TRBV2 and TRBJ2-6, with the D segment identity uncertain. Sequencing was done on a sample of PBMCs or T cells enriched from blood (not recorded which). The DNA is TGTGCCAGCAGTGAACCAGGTGCCTGGGCCAACGTCCTGACTTTC. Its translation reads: CASSEPGAWANVLTF.